These 23 T cell receptor beta chains were sequenced from one sample in a study of blood T cell repertoires in COVID-19. This table comes from immunoSEQ multiplex PCR, and its TCRdb copy is limited to in-frame clones, with some not included. The sample includes 200,000 to 250,000 clones, roughly four fifths of them seen just once. The specimen was peripheral blood. The receptors derive from a man aged 50 or older with acute or convalescent COVID-19.

This clone has only one observation. This chain links TRBV6-1 with TRBJ1-5, with a weak D call TRBD1 (5 bases). The germline gives CDR1 MNHNS, CDR2 SASEGT. Deletions cut 0 bases from V and 4 bases from J, with 13 bases between. The length of the CDR3 is 16 residues. The CDR3 protein is CASSEADNRRNQPQHF. The CDR3 nucleotides read TGTGCCAGCAGTGAAGCGGACAACAGAAGGAATCAGCCCCAGCATTTT.

This clone was recorded once. The V gene is TRBV6-5, the J gene TRBJ2-2; 8 positions match TRBD1. The CDR3 covers 15 residues. V dropped 8 bases and J dropped 0; count of bases not matched to a gene: 5. Germline V CDR1 and CDR2: MNHEY, SVGAGI. CDR3 loop: CASPMGQANTGELFF. The CDR3 bases are TGTGCCAGCCCCATGGGACAGGCGAACACCGGGGAGCTGTTTTTT.

The chain combines TRBV5-4 with TRBJ2-3, with TRBD2 identical over 9 bases. CDR1 and CDR2 from the germline V gene are SGHNT and YYREEE (reference sequence). CDR3 length equals 15 residues. Germline trimming cut 2 bases from V and 3 bases from J; bases unmatched to any gene: 4. In DNA form, the CDR3 reads TGTGCCAGCAGCTTAGCGCGGGAGGGAACAGATACGCAGTATTTT. Translation gives CASSLAREGTDTQYF.

This chain uses TRBV24-1 with TRBJ2-5; D is undetermined. Germline values: CDR1 KGHDR, CDR2 SFDVKD. V dropped 4 bases and J dropped 2 bases, with 4 bases sitting between them. This CDR3 comprises 12 residues. In DNA, the CDR3 is TGTGCCACCAGTGAACAACAAGAGACCCAGTACTTC. As protein: CATSEQQETQYF.

This clone was found once. The chain recombines TRBV12-3 or TRBV12-4 with TRBJ2-7; 10 bases align to TRBD2. V gave up 6 bases and J gave up 6 bases; unmatched junction bases: 5. The CDR3 runs 13 residues. CDR3 coding DNA: TGTGCCAGCAGAGTAGCGGGAGGTGCCGAGCAGTACTTC. The encoded protein is CASRVAGGAEQYF.

The chain recombines TRBV5-1 with TRBJ2-5, with D perhaps matching TRBD1 (6 bases). The CDR3 is 14 residues long. CDR1 SGHRS and CDR2 YFSETQ come from the germline V gene. The V and J ends lost 0 bases and 4 bases respectively, with 10 bases between them. The DNA of the CDR3 is TGCGCCAGCAGCTTGGCACAGGGAACAGAGACCCAGTACTTC. It codes for CASSLAQGTETQYF.

The J gene is TRBJ2-7, the V gene TRBV6-5; no reliable D call. V was shortened by 7 bases and J by 6 bases, with 10 bases between the two germline ends. The CDR3 is made up of 11 amino acids. Germline CDR1 MNHEY, CDR2 SVGAGI. The CDR3: CASTSLGEQYF. The CDR3 DNA sequence: TGTGCCAGCACCTCCCTAGGCGAGCAGTACTTC.

The rearrangement joins TRBV12-3 or TRBV12-4 to TRBJ1-3; the D is unclear. The CDR3 length is 12 residues. V was pared by 3 bases and J by 2 bases, with 2 bases between. CDR3 DNA sequence: TGTGCCAGCAGTTTCGCTGGAAACACCATATATTTT. It specifies CASSFAGNTIYF.

The V and J genes are TRBV11-2 and TRBJ2-2, with a possible D match to TRBD1 (5 bases). V lost 1 base and J lost 6, with 12 bases in between. The germline CDR1 and CDR2 sequences are SGHAT and FQNNGV. The CDR3 loop spans 15 amino acids. CDR3 amino acids: CASSLADSWAGELFF. The CDR3 DNA sequence: TGTGCCAGCAGCTTAGCCGACAGTTGGGCCGGGGAGCTGTTTTTT. The full variable domain, its missing parts supplied by reference TRBV11-2 and TRBJ2-2, is EAGVAQSPRYKIIEKRQSVAFWCNPISGHATLYWYQQILGQGPKLLIQFQNNGVVDDSQLPKDRFSAERLKGVDSTLKIQPAKLEDSAVYLCASSLADSWAGELFFGEGSRLTVL.

The chain combines TRBV27 with TRBJ2-7, with TRBD1 matching 8 bases. Per germline, CDR1 MNHEY and CDR2 SMNVEV (reference sequence). The CDR3 is made up of 14 amino acids. The J segment lost 2 bases and the V segment lost 4 bases, leaving 4 bases of the junction unmatched. CDR3 protein: CASSSGQGAYEQYF. The CDR3 DNA is TGTGCCAGCAGTTCCGGACAGGGAGCCTACGAGCAGTACTTC.

The CDR3: CASSIYRDSNYGYTF. CDR3 nucleotides: TGTGCCAGCAGCATCTACAGGGATTCTAACTATGGCTACACCTTC. The gene calls are TRBV9 and TRBJ1-2, with a possible D match to TRBD1 (6 bases). The CDR3 is 15 amino acids. CDR1 is SGDLS and CDR2 is YYNGEE in the germline V gene. V shed 4 bases and J shed 0 bases, with 13 bases lying between them.

The J gene is TRBJ1-5, the V gene TRBV28; no clear D. The germline V and J ends were trimmed by 3 bases and 5 bases, with 5 bases remaining between them. The CDR3 consists of 12 residues. Looked up from germline, CDR1 is MDHEN and CDR2 is SYDVKM. CDR3 bases: TGTGCCAGCAGTTTCCCGGATCAGCCCCAGCATTTT. This codes for CASSFPDQPQHF.

V usage is TRBV7-9 and J usage is TRBJ1-2; D might be TRBD1 (6 bases). Trimming took 5 bases from V and 1 from J, leaving 20 bases between them. This CDR3 has 17 residues. Per germline, CDR1 SEHNR and CDR2 FQNEAQ (reference sequence). The CDR3 here is CASSLGGQSLFNYGYTF. The CDR3, as DNA: TGTGCCAGCAGCCTAGGGGGACAAAGTTTGTTTAACTATGGCTACACCTTC.

This chain links TRBV5-1 with TRBJ2-7; TRBD1 agrees at 7 bases. The CDR3 length is 15 residues. With 4 bases clipped from V and 0 bases from J, the junction kept 7 bases outside the gene matches. CDR1 is SGHRS, CDR2 YFSETQ, per germline. The CDR3 sequence: CASSPGTAVSYEQYF. In DNA, the CDR3 is TGCGCCAGCAGCCCGGGGACAGCGGTCTCCTACGAGCAGTACTTC.

The rearrangement joins TRBV11-3 to TRBJ1-1, with 7 bases matching TRBD1. This CDR3 spans 13 amino acids. CDR1 and CDR2 (germline): SGHNT, YENEEA. V was pared by 5 bases and J by 6 bases, with 6 bases of the junction left unmatched. This chain's CDR3 is CASSARQGPEAFF. The CDR3, as DNA: TGTGCCAGCAGCGCCCGACAGGGCCCTGAAGCTTTCTTT.

This chain links TRBV14 with TRBJ1-4, with 9 bases identical to TRBD1. The CDR3 contains 17 residues. CDR1 SGHDN and CDR2 FVKESK come from the germline V gene. V shed 6 bases and J 3 bases; nucleotides not matched to a gene: 11. Written as DNA, the CDR3 is TGTGCCAGCAGTCCCGGGACAGGGCTAGCTGCTAATGAAAAACTGTTTTTT. Protein: CASSPGTGLAANEKLFF.

The genes are TRBV2 and TRBJ1-3; D unclear. The CDR3 consists of 15 residues. Germline loops: CDR1 SNHLY, CDR2 FYNNEI. V was clipped by 6 bases and J by 4 bases, with 16 bases between them. CDR3 residues: CASRHKEGSGNTIYF. CDR3 coding DNA: TGTGCCAGCAGGCACAAGGAGGGCTCAGGAAACACCATATATTTT.

The chain is built from TRBV9 and TRBJ1-2, with 8 bases identical to TRBD1. The CDR3 sequence is 15 residues long. V lost 3 bases to trimming and J lost 5 bases; unmatched junction nucleotides: 9. The germline V gene has CDR1 SGDLS and CDR2 YYNGEE. The CDR3 loop reads CASSASGGLPYGYTF. The DNA of the CDR3 is TGTGCCAGCAGCGCATCAGGGGGCCTCCCTTATGGCTACACCTTC.

In its sample, this clone was seen a few times. The chain uses TRBV6-5 and TRBJ1-1; tentatively, D is TRBD1 (5 bases). The V gene's germline CDR1 is MNHEY and CDR2 SVGAGI. V was shortened by 2 bases and J by 4 bases, with 14 bases between the two germline ends. The CDR3 extends over 15 amino acids. In DNA, the CDR3 is TGTGCCAGCAGTTACGGCCTCAGGGTAGGCACTGAAGCTTTCTTT. This encodes CASSYGLRVGTEAFF.

V gene TRBV11-2 combines with J gene TRBJ2-5, with TRBD1 as a possible D gene (5 bases). The V end was cut by 5 bases, the J end by 2 bases, with 9 bases between. The germline gives CDR1 SGHAT, CDR2 FQNNGV. The length of the CDR3 is 13 residues. CDR3 DNA sequence: TGTGCCAGCAGCCCTACAGGACAAGAGACCCAGTACTTC. Protein product: CASSPTGQETQYF.

The chain is built from TRBV5-4 and TRBJ2-1; 10 bases are a match to TRBD2. The CDR3 totals 14 residues. Germline values: CDR1 SGHNT, CDR2 YYREEE (reference sequence). The V and J ends lost 3 bases and 8 bases, in that order; junction bases with no gene match: 5. CDR3 region: CASSSSGSLHEQFF. The CDR3 DNA is TGTGCCAGCAGCTCTAGCGGGAGCTTACATGAGCAGTTCTTC.

V usage is TRBV7-9 and J usage is TRBJ1-2; 7 bases line up with TRBD1. CDR3 length: 13 residues. CDR1 is SEHNR and CDR2 is FQNEAQ in the germline V gene (reference sequence). With 4 bases clipped from V and 5 bases from J, the junction kept 4 bases outside the gene matches. CDR3 in amino acids: CASSSDREYGYTF. In DNA form, the CDR3 reads TGTGCCAGCAGCTCCGACAGGGAATATGGCTACACCTTC. The whole variable domain, filled in from reference TRBV7-9 and TRBJ1-2, reads DTGVSQNPRHKITKRGQNVTFRCDPISEHNRLYWYRQTLGQGPEFLTYFQNEAQLEKSRLLSDRFSAERPKGSFSTLEIQRTEQGDSAMYLCASSSDREYGYTFGSGTRLTVV.

The rearrangement links TRBV9 to TRBJ1-5, with TRBD1 as a possible D gene (6 bases). Germline values: CDR1 SGDLS, CDR2 YYNGEE. The CDR3 is made up of 14 amino acids. Trimming cost V 0 bases and J 4 bases, with 8 bases left between them. The CDR3 reads CASSVGTANQPQHF. CDR3 DNA: TGTGCCAGCAGCGTAGGGACAGCTAATCAGCCCCAGCATTTT.